The 29 T cell receptor beta chains below were found in one sample sequenced in a study of blood T cell repertoires in COVID-19. Method: immunoSEQ multiplex PCR; TCRdb's copy keeps in-frame clones and lacks some. The sample lists about 140,000 clones, 87% seen once, with about 9.4% in the top ten. The material sequenced was peripheral blood. These receptor sequences come from a woman between 45 and 65 years old with active or convalescent COVID-19.

The chain couples TRBV6-5 to TRBJ2-7; TRBD1 matches 10 bases. This CDR3 has 15 residues. V shed 6 bases and J 0 bases; nucleotides not matched to a gene: 5. CDR1 MNHEY and CDR2 SVGAGI come from the germline V gene. CDR3 amino acids: CASSRWTGGSYEQYF. CDR3 sequence (DNA): TGTGCCAGCAGCAGATGGACAGGGGGCTCCTACGAGCAGTACTTC.

The rearrangement uses TRBV6-2 or TRBV6-3 and TRBJ1-5, with 7 nucleotides matching TRBD1. Germline trimming cut 3 bases from V and 0 bases from J; bases unmatched to any gene: 2. Germline CDR1 MNHEY, CDR2 SVGEGT. This CDR3 contains 15 residues. The chain's CDR3 is CASSYHRGSNQPQHF. The CDR3 nucleotides are TGTGCCAGCAGTTATCACAGGGGTAGCAATCAGCCCCAGCATTTT.

This sequence joins TRBV3-1 (or the pseudogene TRBV3-2) and TRBJ2-7; D uncertain. V dropped 4 bases and J dropped 7 bases, with 17 bases sitting between them. The CDR3 has 14 residues. The germline gives CDR1 LGHDT, CDR2 YNNKEL (reference sequence). The CDR3 DNA sequence: TGTGCCAGCAGCCCTCACGGTTCTAGTAGTGAGCAGTACTTC. Encoded protein: CASSPHGSSSEQYF.

This clone was counted once. This rearrangement joins TRBV21-1 to TRBJ1-5; TRBD1, as called in the table, went unchecked against the DNA. TRBV21-1 is termed a pseudogene. The CDR3 loop spans 16 amino acids. This CDR3 is CASSRDREYSNQPQHF. The CDR3 nucleotides are TGTGCCAGCAGCCGCGACAGGGAATATAGCAATCAGCCCCAGCATTTT.

The table lists this clone with a few counts. V usage is TRBV27 and J usage is TRBJ1-2; TRBD1 might be the D (6 bases). Between the trimmed V and J ends, which lost 7 bases and 2 bases, there was a span of 17 bases. Germline V gene lookup returns CDR1 MNHEY and CDR2 SMNVEV (reference sequence). The CDR3 spans 15 residues. Written as DNA, the CDR3 is TGTGCCAGCACTTCCGACAGGAGCCTCAACTATGGCTACACCTTC. Translated: CASTSDRSLNYGYTF.

The chain combines TRBV9 with TRBJ2-3; TRBD2 matches at 11 bases. Germline trimming cut 0 bases from V and 5 bases from J; bases unmatched to any gene: 8. Looked up from germline, CDR1 is SGDLS and CDR2 is YYNGEE. This CDR3 region has 17 residues. This CDR3 reads CASSVGISGGARDTQYF. CDR3 DNA sequence: TGTGCCAGCAGCGTAGGAATTAGCGGGGGGGCCAGAGATACGCAGTATTTT.

The chain links TRBV30 to TRBJ1-6; 7 bases are shared with TRBD1. The CDR3 loop spans 16 amino acids. The J segment lost 11 bases and the V segment lost 1 base, leaving 14 bases of the junction unmatched. Germline values: CDR1 GTSNPN, CDR2 SVGIG (reference sequence). The chain's CDR3 is CAWSAQGVPRGAPLHF. Written as DNA, the CDR3 is TGTGCCTGGAGTGCCCAGGGGGTTCCCAGGGGTGCACCCCTCCACTTT. Together with reference TRBV30 and TRBJ1-6, the CDR3 gives the full variable domain: SQTIHQWPATLVQPVGSPLSLECTVEGTSNPNLYWYRQAAGRGLQLLFYSVGIGQISSEVPQNLSASRPQDRQFILSSKKLLLSDSGFYLCAWSAQGVPRGAPLHFGNGTRLTVT.

The gene calls are TRBV7-3 and TRBJ2-7; D is possibly TRBD1 (6 bases). The germline V and J ends were trimmed by 5 bases and 1 base, with 12 bases remaining between them. Germline values: CDR1 SGHTA, CDR2 FQGTGA. CDR3 length: 14 amino acids. The CDR3 region has the DNA TGTGCCAGCAGCCCCCAGGGGAGTTCCTACGAGCAGTACTTC. Protein product: CASSPQGSSYEQYF.

The chain links TRBV5-4 to TRBJ2-5, with 8 bases lining up with TRBD1. The V and J ends lost 2 bases and 4 bases, in that order; junction bases with no gene match: 4. This CDR3 is built from 14 residues. Looked up from germline, CDR1 is SGHNT and CDR2 is YYREEE (reference sequence). CDR3 bases: TGTGCCAGCAGCTTTCGGACAGGGACAGAGACCCAGTACTTC. It is translated as CASSFRTGTETQYF.

The V call is TRBV28, the J call TRBJ2-1, with 8 bases lining up with TRBD1. J gave up 5 bases and V 4 bases, and 10 bases lay outside the gene matches. Germline V gene sequence: CDR1 MDHEN, CDR2 SYDVKM. The CDR3 covers 16 residues. The CDR3 DNA sequence: TGTGCCAGCAGTTCCTCAGGGGGCCTAGTAAACAATGAGCAGTTCTTC. This gives the protein CASSSSGGLVNNEQFF. The full variable domain, rest sourced from reference TRBV28 and TRBJ2-1, is DVKVTQSSRYLVKRTGEKVFLECVQDMDHENMFWYRQDPGLGLRLIYFSYDVKMKEKGDIPEGYSVSREKKERFSLILESASTNQTSMYLCASSSSGGLVNNEQFFGPGTRLTVL.

The chain employs TRBV7-9 and TRBJ2-3, with TRBD1 matching over 9 bases. CDR3 length: 17 amino acids. Unmatched junction bases numbered 9, after V lost 5 bases and J lost 0 bases. Germline CDR1 SEHNR, CDR2 FQNEAQ (reference sequence). The CDR3 here is CASSTGQGFPSTDTQYF. The CDR3 DNA follows: TGTGCCAGCAGCACGGGACAGGGCTTCCCTAGCACAGATACGCAGTATTTT.

CDR3 amino acids: CASSPLHSNQPQHF. The CDR3 DNA follows: TGTGCCAGCAGTCCTTTACATAGCAATCAGCCCCAGCATTTT. The rearrangement links TRBV28 to TRBJ1-5; no reliable D call. In germline, CDR1 is MDHEN, CDR2 SYDVKM. Trimming pared 5 bases from V and 0 bases from J, leaving 8 bases between. The CDR3 length is 14 residues. The entire variable domain, with the rest obtained from reference TRBV28 and TRBJ1-5, is as follows: DVKVTQSSRYLVKRTGEKVFLECVQDMDHENMFWYRQDPGLGLRLIYFSYDVKMKEKGDIPEGYSVSREKKERFSLILESASTNQTSMYLCASSPLHSNQPQHFGDGTRLSIL.

The gene calls are TRBV29-1 and TRBJ1-1; D gene uncertain. Germline lookup yields CDR1 SQVTM and CDR2 ANQGSEA. Trimming pared 3 bases from V and 3 bases from J, leaving 5 bases between. This CDR3 spans 11 amino acids. CDR3 amino acids: CSVESYTEAFF. The CDR3 bases are TGCAGCGTTGAGTCTTACACTGAAGCTTTCTTT.

This chain joins TRBV28 and TRBJ2-7, with TRBD1 matching over 8 bases. The junction had 4 bases not matched to a gene; V was cut back by 5 bases and J by 4 bases. The CDR3 covers 13 residues. Germline V gives CDR1 MDHEN, CDR2 SYDVKM. The CDR3 sequence is CASSDRGAYEQYF. In DNA, the CDR3 is TGTGCCAGCAGTGACAGGGGAGCTTACGAGCAGTACTTC.

This clone was recorded once. A read error may account for a junction end that differs from germline. V usage is TRBV5-4 and J usage is TRBJ2-5; tentative D call: TRBD2 (6 bases). The CDR3 runs 14 residues. Germline CDR1 SGHNT, CDR2 YYREEE (reference sequence). The CDR3 spells CASSLGTPQETQYF. The CDR3 DNA reads as TGTGCCAGCAGTTTGGGGACTCCGCAAGAGACCCAGTACTTC.

This clone was detected ten times or more. The CDR3 DNA sequence: TGTGCCAGCAGTGGACCGGGGGGAGCTTTCTTT. The encoded protein is CASSGPGGAFF. V usage is TRBV28 and J usage is TRBJ1-1; D is perhaps TRBD1 (5 bases). Germline CDR1 MDHEN, CDR2 SYDVKM. The CDR3 loop spans 11 amino acids. V was trimmed by 5 bases and J by 10 bases, leaving 11 bases between them.

The chain combines TRBV6-2 or TRBV6-3 with TRBJ1-2; 8 bases line up with TRBD1. The CDR3 has 15 amino acids. V dropped 2 bases and J dropped 8; count of bases not matched to a gene: 10. CDR1 and CDR2 from the germline V gene are MNHEY and SVGEGT. The DNA of the CDR3 is TGTGCCAGCAGTTACACCGGCCAGGGGGCGCAAGGCTACACCTTC. It is translated as CASSYTGQGAQGYTF.

The chain carries TRBV4-2 and TRBJ1-1; D is unresolved. Germline loops: CDR1 LGHNA, CDR2 YNFKEQ. The CDR3 length is 17 residues. The V and J ends lost 0 bases and 0 bases respectively, with 14 bases between them. CDR3 sequence reads: CASSQDHAETMNTEAFF. DNA for the CDR3: TGTGCCAGCAGCCAAGATCATGCAGAAACCATGAACACTGAAGCTTTCTTT.

The chain couples TRBV2 to TRBJ1-4; 8 nucleotides align to TRBD1. The trim removed 6 bases at V and 8 bases at J, leaving 8 bases unmatched. Per the germline V gene, CDR1 is SNHLY and CDR2 is FYNNEI. The CDR3 sequence is 14 residues long. The CDR3 loop reads CASRVDRGAEKLFF. The CDR3 DNA reads as TGTGCCAGCAGGGTAGACAGGGGTGCCGAAAAACTGTTTTTT.

V and J are TRBV5-1 and TRBJ2-3; 9 nucleotides match TRBD1. Trimming at V came to 5 bases and at J to 1 base, leaving 8 bases not matched to a gene. In germline, CDR1 is SGHRS, CDR2 YFSETQ. CDR3 length: 16 amino acids. CDR3 loop: CASSPGTGIRTDTQYF. As DNA, the CDR3 is TGCGCCAGCAGTCCCGGGACAGGGATCCGCACAGATACGCAGTATTTT.

The CDR3 protein is CASSLRGANYGYTF. The DNA for the CDR3 is TGTGCCAGCAGCTTACGGGGAGCTAACTATGGCTACACCTTC. The chain carries TRBV7-2 and TRBJ1-2; D ambiguous. Looked up from germline, CDR1 is SGHTA and CDR2 is FQGNSA. The V and J ends lost 2 bases and 0 bases respectively, with 7 bases between them. This CDR3 has 14 residues.

The J gene is TRBJ2-7, the V gene TRBV5-5; D may be TRBD1 (7 bases). Germline V CDR1 and CDR2: SGHKS, YYEKEE (reference sequence). The CDR3 covers 14 residues. V was pared by 1 base and J by 4 bases, with 12 bases between. The DNA for the CDR3 is TGTGCCAGCAGCTTGTCAGGGGGAGGATACGAGCAGTACTTC. This codes for CASSLSGGGYEQYF. Filled out from reference TRBV5-5 and TRBJ2-7, the complete variable domain reads DAGVTQSPTHLIKTRGQQVTLRCSPISGHKSVSWYQQVLGQGPQFIFQYYEKEERGRGNFPDRFSARQFPNYSSELNVNALLLGDSALYLCASSLSGGGYEQYFGPGTRLTVT.

The rearrangement joins TRBV28 to TRBJ1-3; no clear D. Germline CDR1 MDHEN, CDR2 SYDVKM. The CDR3 runs to 16 residues. V lost 7 bases and J 3 bases, leaving 19 bases between the germline ends. CDR3 amino acids: CASMPAGQPGGNTIYF. The CDR3 nucleotides read TGTGCCAGCATGCCGGCAGGCCAACCTGGTGGAAACACCATATATTTT.

The CDR3 region is CASSTGTVDEQFF. The DNA of the CDR3 is TGTGCCAGCAGTACGGGGACAGTGGATGAGCAGTTCTTC. This chain uses TRBV28 with TRBJ2-1, with TRBD1 matching 7 bases. Looked up from germline, CDR1 is MDHEN and CDR2 is SYDVKM. The CDR3 spans 13 residues. Trimming removed 5 bases from V and 8 bases from J; junction bases left unmatched: 6.

Remarks on this clone: The sample holds other DNA sequences that translate to the same CDR3. The CDR3 reads CASSSPGTGNQPQHF. The CDR3 nucleotides read TGTGCCAGCAGTTCCCCCGGGACAGGCAATCAGCCCCAGCATTTT. The rearrangement uses TRBV28 and TRBJ1-5, with TRBD1 identical over 7 bases. This CDR3 region has 15 residues. J lost 2 bases, V lost 4 bases, and 5 bases had no gene match. CDR1 MDHEN and CDR2 SYDVKM come from the germline V gene.

This chain joins TRBV7-2 and TRBJ1-2; possible D gene TRBD1, 5 bases. Germline V CDR1 and CDR2: SGHTA, FQGNSA. Trimming shortened V by 3 bases and J by 0 bases, and 8 bases separated the two germline ends. This CDR3 contains 14 residues. The DNA of the CDR3 is TGTGCCAGCAGCTTTACAGGTTCTAACTATGGCTACACCTTC. Residues: CASSFTGSNYGYTF.

This clone has only one observation. The genes are TRBV21-1 and TRBJ1-1. TRBV21-1 is a pseudogene locus. The CDR3 is made up of 14 amino acids. CDR3 sequence (DNA): TGTGCCAGCAGCAAAGTGGAGGGGTGGACTGAAGCTTTCTTT. Its protein product is CASSKVEGWTEAFF.

The chain combines TRBV6-1 with TRBJ1-5; D call uncertain. The CDR3 consists of 16 residues. Trimming stripped 4 bases from V and 1 base from J, with 14 bases between. Germline assignment: CDR1 MNHNS and CDR2 SASEGT. This CDR3 is CASSVLTTRSNQPQHF. The CDR3 nucleotides read TGTGCCAGCAGTGTCCTAACTACAAGGAGCAATCAGCCCCAGCATTTT.

Written as DNA, the CDR3 is TGTGCCAGCAGCTTAGATCTGGGACAGGTGCTCTATGGCTACACCTTC. This gives the protein CASSLDLGQVLYGYTF. This chain uses TRBV7-9 with TRBJ1-2; 8 positions match TRBD1. The CDR3 runs to 16 residues. Germline trimming cut 1 base from V and 4 bases from J; bases unmatched to any gene: 8. Germline lookup yields CDR1 SEHNR and CDR2 FQNEAQ (reference sequence).